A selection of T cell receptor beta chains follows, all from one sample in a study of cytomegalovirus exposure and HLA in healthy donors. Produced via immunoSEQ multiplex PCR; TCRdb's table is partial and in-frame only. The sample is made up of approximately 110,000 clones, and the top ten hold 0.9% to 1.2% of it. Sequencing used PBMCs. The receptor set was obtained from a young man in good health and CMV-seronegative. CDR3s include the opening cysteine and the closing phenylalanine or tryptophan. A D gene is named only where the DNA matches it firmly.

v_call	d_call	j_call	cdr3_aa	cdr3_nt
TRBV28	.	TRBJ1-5	CASSPGLISSNQPQHF	TGTGCCAGCAGTCCGGGACTTATCTCCAGCAATCAGCCCCAGCATTTT
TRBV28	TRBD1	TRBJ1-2	CASSLWGGGGGYTF	TGTGCCAGCAGTTTATGGGGTGGAGGGGGCGGGTACACCTTC
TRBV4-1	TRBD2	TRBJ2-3	CASSQVGQGLAANRGDTQYF	TGCGCCAGCAGCCAAGTGGGACAGGGACTAGCGGCAAATCGGGGAGATACGCAGTATTTT
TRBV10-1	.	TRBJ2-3	CASSDGQSQSHTQYF	TGCGCCAGCAGTGATGGACAGTCCCAGAGCCATACGCAGTATTTT
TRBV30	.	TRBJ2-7	CAWSDRGREQYF	TGTGCCTGGAGTGATCGAGGTAGAGAGCAGTACTTC
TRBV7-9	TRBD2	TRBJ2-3	CASSPSGSSTDTQYF	TGTGCCAGCAGCCCTAGCGGGTCTAGCACAGATACGCAGTATTTT
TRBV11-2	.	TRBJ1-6	CASPPRRTLHF	TGTGCCAGCCCCCCGCGGCGCACCCTCCACTTT
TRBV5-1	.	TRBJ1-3	CASSLESFGNTIYF	TGCGCCAGCAGCTTGGAGAGTTTTGGAAACACCATATATTTT
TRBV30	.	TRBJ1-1	CAWNAGTIPPNTEAFF	TGTGCCTGGAACGCAGGGACTATCCCCCCGAACACTGAAGCTTTCTTT
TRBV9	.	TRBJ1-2	CASSASDRYYGYTF	TGTGCCAGCAGCGCTTCTGACAGGTACTATGGCTACACCTTC
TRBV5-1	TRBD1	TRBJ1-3	CASAPRVTDRVPGNTIYF	TGCGCCAGCGCCCCCCGGGTGACAGACAGGGTCCCTGGAAACACCATATATTTT
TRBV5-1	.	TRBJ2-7	CASKPQDGSYEQYF	TGCGCCAGCAAGCCCCAAGACGGGTCTTACGAGCAGTACTTC
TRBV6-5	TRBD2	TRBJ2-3	CASSDRSGVQYF	TGTGCCAGCAGTGACCGTAGCGGGGTCCAGTATTTT
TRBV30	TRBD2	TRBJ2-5	CAWRNSGEETQYF	TGTGCCTGGAGAAATAGCGGGGAGGAGACCCAGTACTTC
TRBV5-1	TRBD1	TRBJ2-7	CASSIRQGQFLSYEQYF	TGCGCCAGCAGCATTCGCCAGGGACAGTTCCTCTCCTACGAGCAGTACTTC
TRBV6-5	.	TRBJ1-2	CASSFAGGNYGYTF	TGTGCCAGCAGTTTTGCCGGAGGAAACTATGGCTACACCTTC
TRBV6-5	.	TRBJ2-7	CASGSGWAYEQYF	TGTGCCAGCGGCTCGGGTTGGGCCTACGAGCAGTACTTC
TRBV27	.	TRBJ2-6	CASSQAFLGGAVTASGANVLTF	TGTGCCAGCAGCCAGGCGTTTTTGGGGGGGGCCGTCACAGCCTCTGGGGCCAACGTCCTGACTTTC
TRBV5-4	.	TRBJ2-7	CASSLDRVVYEQYF	TGTGCCAGCAGCTTGGACAGGGTCGTATACGAGCAGTACTTC
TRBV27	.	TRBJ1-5	CASSFRGRSQPQHF	TGTGCCAGCAGTTTTCGGGGTAGGAGTCAGCCCCAGCATTTT
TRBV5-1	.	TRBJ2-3	CASSPLAFTDTQYF	TGCGCCAGCAGCCCCTTAGCCTTCACAGATACGCAGTATTTT
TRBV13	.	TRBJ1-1	CASVRAGRGQNTEAFF	TGTGCCAGCGTTCGGGCAGGTAGAGGGCAGAACACTGAAGCTTTCTTT
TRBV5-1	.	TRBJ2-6	CASSLVRDPGANVLTF	TGCGCCAGCAGCTTGGTCCGGGATCCTGGGGCCAACGTCCTGACTTTC
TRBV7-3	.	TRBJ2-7	CASSLTGSHEQYF	TGTGCCAGCAGCTTAACCGGGAGCCACGAGCAGTACTTC
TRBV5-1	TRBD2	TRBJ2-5	CASSGGGGETQYF	TGCGCCAGCAGCGGCGGGGGAGGAGAGACCCAGTACTTC
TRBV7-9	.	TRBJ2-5	CASSPTAGRETQYF	TGTGCCAGCAGCCCAACGGCCGGGAGAGAGACCCAGTACTTC
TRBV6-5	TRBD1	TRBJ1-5	CASSYRTGGNQPQHF	TGTGCCAGCAGTTACCGGACAGGGGGCAATCAGCCCCAGCATTTT
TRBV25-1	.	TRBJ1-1	CASSPGPTEAFF	TGTGCCAGCAGCCCGGGTCCGACCGAAGCTTTCTTT
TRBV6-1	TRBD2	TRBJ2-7	CASSELGGGRGDEQYF	TGTGCCAGCAGTGAACTAGGCGGGGGGCGCGGGGACGAGCAGTACTTC
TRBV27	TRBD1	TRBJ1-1	CASSPLRTGGEAFF	TGTGCCAGCAGCCCGCTTAGGACAGGGGGCGAAGCTTTCTTT
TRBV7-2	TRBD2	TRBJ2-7	CASSFRLAGSYEQYF	TGTGCCAGCAGCTTCCGACTAGCGGGTTCCTACGAGCAGTACTTC
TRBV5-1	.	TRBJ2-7	CASYRSSYEQYF	TGCGCCAGCTACAGGAGCTCCTACGAGCAGTACTTC
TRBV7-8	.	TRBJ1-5	CASSVTVDSNQPQHF	TGTGCCAGCAGCGTGACAGTTGATAGCAATCAGCCCCAGCATTTT
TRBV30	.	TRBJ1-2	CAWRYSPGGGYTF	TGTGCCTGGAGATACAGCCCCGGGGGAGGCTACACCTTC
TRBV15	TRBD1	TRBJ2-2	CATSRGDRGITGELFF	TGTGCCACCAGCAGAGGGGACAGGGGGATCACCGGGGAGCTGTTTTTT